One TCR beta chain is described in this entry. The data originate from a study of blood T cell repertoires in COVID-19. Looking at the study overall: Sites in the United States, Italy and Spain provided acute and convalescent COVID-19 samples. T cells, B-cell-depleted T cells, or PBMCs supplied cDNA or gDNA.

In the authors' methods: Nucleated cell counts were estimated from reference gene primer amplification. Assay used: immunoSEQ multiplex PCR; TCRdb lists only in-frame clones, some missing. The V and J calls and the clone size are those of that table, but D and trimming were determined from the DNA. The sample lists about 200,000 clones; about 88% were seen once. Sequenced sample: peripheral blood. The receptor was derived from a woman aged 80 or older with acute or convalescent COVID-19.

CDR3 nucleotide sequence: TGCGCCAGCAGCAGGGGAGGGACTAGCGGGGTTAATGAGCAGTTCTTC. Translation gives CASSRGGTSGVNEQFF. This chain uses TRBV5-1 with TRBJ2-1; TRBD2 matches at 13 bases. The germline V gene encodes CDR1 SGHRS and CDR2 YFSETQ. This CDR3 is 16 amino acids long. The V segment lost 4 bases and the J segment 7 bases; nucleotides outside the gene matches: 8.